One and the same sample provided the 5 T cell receptor beta chains below, sequenced in a study of shared clonotypes between healthy human individuals. Measured with immunoSEQ multiplex PCR; TCRdb has only the in-frame clones, and not every one. The data hold about 92,000 clones, with 68% observed a single time. Specimen: memory CD8+ T cells sorted from blood. Subset: CD45RO+ cells pooled with CCR7-negative TemRA cells. The receptor source for this set is a man aged 30-40 years in good health.

This chain joins TRBV6-9 and TRBJ1-2; no reliable D call. CDR1 is MNHGY, CDR2 SVAAGI, per germline. V was clipped by 3 bases and J by 0 bases, with 8 bases between them. This CDR3 contains 14 residues. The chain's CDR3 is CASSYGMTNYGYTF. In DNA form, the CDR3 reads TGTGCCAGCAGTTACGGGATGACTAACTATGGCTACACCTTC.

This chain connects TRBV9 to TRBJ2-5; no clear D gene. CDR3 length equals 14 residues. Trimming took off 3 bases at V and 5 bases at J, with 14 bases between the two ends. The germline V gene encodes CDR1 SGDLS and CDR2 YYNGEE. CDR3 DNA sequence: TGTGCCAGCAGCGCGGATGACCTAAGGGAGACCCAGTACTTC. It encodes CASSADDLRETQYF.

The table lists this clone with many counts. J is TRBJ1-1 and V is TRBV15; D is uncertain. Germline CDR1 is LNHNV and CDR2 is YYDKDF (reference sequence). The V gene lost 8 bases and the J gene lost 1 base, with 8 bases spanning the gap. The CDR3 consists of 12 residues. This CDR3 reads CATGRTNTEAFF. DNA of the CDR3: TGTGCCACCGGGAGGACGAACACTGAAGCTTTCTTT.

This clone was detected only once. The CDR3 sequence: CASSYTGGADGYTF. The CDR3 region has the DNA TGTGCCAGCAGCTACACGGGGGGCGCGGATGGCTACACCTTC. The chain is built from TRBV6-1 and TRBJ1-2; the D gene is possibly TRBD1 (6 bases). This CDR3 spans 14 amino acids. CDR1 is MNHNS and CDR2 is SASEGT in the germline V gene. V was clipped by 6 bases and J by 6 bases, with 17 bases between them.

The chain has TRBV7-2 and TRBJ2-6, with 7 positions matching TRBD2. After removal of 7 bases from V and 2 bases from J, the junction contained 2 bases not matched to a gene. The CDR3 is 14 amino acids. Germline-derived CDR1 and CDR2 are SGHTA and FQGNSA. CDR3 in amino acids: CASTGGAGANVLTF. Written as DNA, the CDR3 is TGTGCCAGCACTGGGGGGGCTGGGGCCAACGTCCTGACTTTC.